This T cell receptor (beta chain) was found in a study of T cells in Graves' hyperthyroidism and ophthalmopathy (dated by TCRdb to about 2019). At the level of the whole study: Peripheral blood samples were taken at initial diagnosis, before any treatment was given. A discovery cohort of about 96 patients, approximately 44 with Graves' ophthalmopathy and more than 55 with stable Graves' hyperthyroidism, was used to find distinguishing TCR V-J signatures. Prospective prediction of ophthalmopathy was tested in an independent validation cohort consisting of under 20 hyperthyroidism patients and about 17 patients who later progressed to ophthalmopathy. The 100 or so discovery patients were randomly split 7:3 into training and test sets. The study also compared thyroid tissue and blood T-cell repertoires from several Graves' hyperthyroidism patients. Following sampling, methimazole starting at 30 mg daily was given to hyperthyroidism patients, and high-dose intravenous methylprednisolone was given to ophthalmopathy patients. According to the paper, TCR Vbeta CDR3 sequencing was carried out on 135 peripheral blood samples, which came from approximately 43 ophthalmopathy, under 85 hyperthyroidism and about 17 progressor patients. Overall study results and their limits: In validation, the model predicted progression to ophthalmopathy with about 71% sensitivity and approximately 72% specificity, a median of around six months before onset. A 13 V-J signature model separated ophthalmopathy from stable hyperthyroidism, with 87.88% sensitivity and 81.08% specificity in cross-validation and 80%/75% in testing. Most expanded thyroid clonotypes (frequency above 0.001) were also detected in blood, a finding suggesting that blood repertoires may reflect thyroid immune responses. Sample size was not statistically predetermined, and investigators were not blinded to group allocation.

Taken from cysteine to phenylalanine, the CDR3 has 14 residues. This entry keeps only the CDR3 DNA: 42 bases, framed from base 1. From a lookup of the germline V gene (reference sequence), CDR1 and CDR2 are SEHNR and FQNEAQ. The V and J ends are trimmed by 6 bases and 4 bases, leaving 15 bases between them. Amplification of TCR beta CDR3 regions was carried out from RNA transcripts. The first round of RT-PCR for the TCR CDR3 was performed with the HTBI primer set and the Qiagen OneStep RT-PCR kit. Libraries were constructed in a second round of multiplex PCR, after which size selection and purification were carried out. Sequencing of the libraries was done on an Illumina HiSeq2000 using paired-end 100 bp reads. As for the original processing: SOAPnuke was used to process the raw data, with reads discarded if the reads contained adapters or uncalled bases, had a mean Phred below 15, or lacked an exact constant-primer or identifier match. High-quality paired reads were merged using COPE v1.2.5, and each unique nucleotide sequence was defined as a clonotype. MiTCR v1.1 was used to align clonotypes to the IMGT TRBV, TRBD and TRBJ reference segments. The analysis included only V-J combinations with a frequency above 0.0001, which together covered roughly 99% of the repertoires. The TCS score was defined as F50 (clonal expansion) divided by E x V (chaos), with BLOSUM62-based TCRdist calculated between CDR3 peptides within each V-J. Welch's t-statistics and random forest reduced roughly 540 V-J features to 13, which were used in a naive Bayes classifier (R e1071). The Morisita-Horn index was used to measure how similar the thyroid and blood repertoires were. TCRdb trimmed public reads at Q25 via fastp, called clones via MiXCR and kept in-frame beta chains. Each CDR3 protein gets just one entry, which takes the most common genes and DNA from the rows behind it. Clone size and V and J calls follow TCRdb, not the original study. This sample lists 800,000 or so distinct CDR3 sequences; roughly 40% were detected once. The ten largest clones represent approximately 10% of the sample.

Stable Graves' hyperthyroidism was defined as the absence of progression to ophthalmopathy over 18 months of follow-up. Hyperthyroidism patients were aged 18 to 65 years and newly diagnosed, with disease duration of less than 2 months. Any patient with an uncontrolled infection, another autoimmune disease, pregnancy or lactation was excluded. Clinical symptoms, serum thyroxine and TRAb, thyroid ultrasound, and orbital computed tomography formed the basis for the diagnoses. PBMCs were isolated from more than 9 ml of fresh peripheral blood by Ficoll-Paque density gradient centrifugation. Total RNA was extracted using Trizol reagent, and RNA quality was assessed on an Agilent 2100 Bioanalyzer. This clonotype was seen repeatedly, ten times or more. Which antigen it targets is not known. Base-call qualities are not available, and no considerably larger clone is one nucleotide away.

Sequenced material: blood. The sequence derives from a man aged 18 to 29 with Graves' hyperthyroidism. This receptor chain uses TRBV7-9 and TRBJ1-2, and TRBD1 may be the D gene, going by 5 matching bases. The nucleotide sequence reads TGTGCCAGCAGGTTCGAAGACAGATTCTATGGCTACACCTTC. It encodes CASRFEDRFYGYTF.